This TCR beta chain stems from a study of radiotherapy plus CTLA-4 blockade in lung cancer. Profiled with immunoSEQ multiplex PCR; TCRdb holds only in-frame clones, not every one. Of over 80,000 clones detected, 83% appear once; the ten largest clones hold roughly 0.85%. As regards this clone: As yet, its antigen is unknown.

General study points: With interferon-beta, early dynamics of blood T cell clones were reported to best predict response. TCR clones from tumors expanded in blood after radiotherapy plus ipilimumab.

This CDR3 is 16 amino acids long. The germline V gene encodes CDR1 SGHTA and CDR2 FQGNSA. The V gene end was trimmed by 4 bases and the J gene end by 0 bases; junction bases not matched to a gene: 6. This clonotype originated in a human donor with non-small cell lung cancer who had stable disease on radiotherapy plus ipilimumab. This chain joins TRBV7-2 and TRBJ1-3; 7 bases line up with TRBD1. This specimen was peripheral blood, taken from a patient treated with radiotherapy plus ipilimumab. This CDR3 reads CASSSLRGDSGNTIYF. Written as DNA, the CDR3 is TGTGCCAGCAGCTCCCTCAGGGGGGACTCTGGAAACACCATATATTTT.